These T cell receptor beta chains were read from a single sample in a study of blood T cell repertoires in COVID-19. Assay: immunoSEQ multiplex PCR; the TCRdb copy retains only in-frame clones and omits some. The table lists about 100,000 clones, more than 65% of them singletons, with 12% in the top ten. Sequences were obtained from peripheral blood. The receptors shown here come from a woman in her 70s with acute or convalescent COVID-19. The CDR3 runs from the conserved cysteine through the conserved F or W. The D gene is left open where the match is weak. Size is omitted from some rows. Given values are once, few, many or a class for expanded clones.

d_call	clone_size	j_call	v_call	cdr3_aa	cdr3_nt
TRBD2	.	TRBJ2-5	TRBV7-2	CASRSGTSGEAETQYF	TGTGCCAGCAGGTCCGGGACTAGCGGGGAGGCAGAGACCCAGTACTTC
TRBD1	.	TRBJ1-5	TRBV19	CASSTGQGERQPQHF	TGTGCCAGTAGTACGGGACAGGGGGAAAGGCAGCCCCAGCATTTT
.	.	TRBJ1-1	TRBV7-3	CASSPNGGSETEAFF	TGTGCCAGCAGCCCAAACGGGGGTAGTGAGACTGAAGCTTTCTTT
.	large	TRBJ2-5	TRBV5-1	CATQGQGQETQYF	TGCGCCACCCAGGGGCAGGGTCAAGAGACCCAGTACTTC
.	.	TRBJ1-2	TRBV4-1	CASSQEIGQLIYGYTF	TGCGCCAGCAGCCAAGAAATAGGACAATTAATCTATGGCTACACCTTC
.	.	TRBJ1-4	TRBV19	CASSIPGQNEKLFF	TGTGCCAGTAGTATACCCGGACAGAATGAAAAACTGTTTTTT
.	.	TRBJ1-5	TRBV7-2	CASSLDIQPQHF	TGTGCCAGCAGCTTAGATATTCAGCCCCAGCATTTT
TRBD1	few	TRBJ1-4	TRBV19	CASSRRQGTTNEKLFF	TGTGCCAGTAGTAGGCGACAGGGGACAACTAATGAAAAACTGTTTTTT
TRBD1	.	TRBJ2-7	TRBV6-5	CASSPPGQGGEQYF	TGTGCCAGCAGTCCCCCGGGACAGGGCGGCGAGCAGTACTTC
TRBD1	.	TRBJ1-5	TRBV28	CASSPPDRGREHF	TGTGCCAGCAGTCCCCCGGACAGGGGGCGAGAGCATTTT
.	.	TRBJ1-4	TRBV28	CASSSSGTGLEKLFF	TGTGCCAGCAGTTCAAGCGGGACTGGCCTGGAAAAACTGTTTTTT
.	.	TRBJ1-2	TRBV19	CASSTAGRVEYGYTF	TGTGCCAGTAGTACGGCCGGCAGGGTGGAATATGGCTACACCTTC
.	.	TRBJ1-2	TRBV3-1/TRBV3-2	CASSQLRENGYTF	TGTGCCAGCAGCCAATTGAGGGAAAACGGCTACACCTTC
TRBD2	.	TRBJ2-2	TRBV30	CAWSSWGLAGSANTGELFF	TGTGCCTGGAGTTCCTGGGGACTAGCGGGGTCCGCGAACACCGGGGAGCTGTTTTTT
TRBD2	.	TRBJ2-1	TRBV27	CASWELAGGYNEQFF	TGTGCCAGCTGGGAACTAGCGGGGGGATACAATGAGCAGTTCTTC
.	.	TRBJ1-5	TRBV30	CAWSVRGDQPQHF	TGTGCCTGGAGTGTACGGGGGGATCAGCCCCAGCATTTT
TRBD1	.	TRBJ1-2	TRBV23-1	CASYLTSGTAFYGYTF	TGCGCCAGCTATTTAACGTCCGGGACAGCTTTCTATGGCTACACCTTC
.	.	TRBJ1-2	TRBV9	CASSVDPGSYGYTF	TGTGCCAGCAGCGTAGACCCGGGGAGCTATGGCTACACCTTC
.	.	TRBJ2-5	TRBV6-1	CASSENSGQIRETQYF	TGTGCCAGCAGTGAAAACTCAGGACAGATCAGGGAGACCCAGTACTTC
TRBD1	once	TRBJ1-2	TRBV19	CASSIGTVYGYTF	TGTGCCAGTAGTATCGGGACAGTCTATGGCTACACCTTC
TRBD1	.	TRBJ1-5	TRBV2	CASRGDSADNQPQHF	TGTGCCAGCAGGGGGGACAGTGCCGACAATCAGCCCCAGCATTTT
.	.	TRBJ1-1	TRBV29-1	CSVALGENTEAFF	TGCAGCGTTGCGTTAGGGGAGAACACTGAAGCTTTCTTT
.	.	TRBJ1-2	TRBV7-9	CASSLDITF	TGTGCCAGCAGCTTAGATATCACCTTC
.	.	TRBJ1-5	TRBV6-2/TRBV6-3	CASSYAVLGGQPQHF	TGTGCCAGCAGTTACGCGGTCCTAGGGGGACAGCCCCAGCATTTT
TRBD2	.	TRBJ2-3	TRBV2	CASSERRGGADTQYF	TGTGCCAGCAGTGAAAGGCGGGGGGGGGCAGATACGCAGTATTTT
TRBD1	.	TRBJ1-4	TRBV28	CASITGGGNEKLFF	TGTGCCAGCATTACAGGGGGAGGTAATGAAAAACTGTTTTTT
.	few	TRBJ1-2	TRBV18	CASSPEQAYYGYTF	TGTGCCAGCTCACCCGAACAGGCCTACTATGGCTACACCTTC
.	few	TRBJ1-1	TRBV20-1	CSAPLYREAFF	TGCAGTGCCCCCCTATACAGGGAAGCTTTCTTT
.	few	TRBJ2-2	TRBV4-2	CASSQDTGHGELFF	TGTGCCAGCAGCCAAGATACAGGGCACGGGGAGCTGTTTTTT
TRBD1	.	TRBJ2-2	TRBV10-3	CAIRGQGANGELFF	TGTGCCATCAGGGGACAGGGGGCGAACGGGGAGCTGTTTTTT
TRBD1	once	TRBJ2-7	TRBV6-5	CASRAGGTYEQYF	TGTGCCAGCAGGGCAGGGGGTACCTACGAGCAGTACTTC
TRBD1	few	TRBJ1-1	TRBV11-2	CASSLVRDRGAEAFF	TGTGCCAGCAGCTTAGTAAGGGACAGGGGCGCTGAAGCTTTCTTT
TRBD1	.	TRBJ2-3	TRBV11-3	CASSLGDRGRTDTQYF	TGTGCCAGCAGCTTAGGGGACAGGGGACGCACAGATACGCAGTATTTT
.	.	TRBJ1-5	TRBV5-4	CASSSTGGYGQPQHF	TGTGCCAGCAGCTCGACCGGGGGTTATGGTCAGCCCCAGCATTTT
.	.	TRBJ1-2	TRBV5-1	CASRSDSYGYTF	TGCGCCAGCAGGTCCGACAGCTATGGCTACACCTTC
.	few	TRBJ1-1	TRBV10-1	CASSESGGTEAFF	TGCGCCAGCAGTGAGTCAGGGGGCACTGAAGCTTTCTTT
.	.	TRBJ1-1	TRBV6-2/TRBV6-3	CASSWGRTEAFF	TGTGCCAGCAGCTGGGGGAGGACTGAAGCTTTCTTT
TRBD1	.	TRBJ1-6	TRBV7-3	CASSSQGGSYNSPLHF	TGTGCCAGCAGCTCACAGGGGGGCTCCTATAATTCACCCCTCCACTTT
TRBD2	.	TRBJ2-1	TRBV6-2/TRBV6-3	CASSLLAGDYNEQFF	TGTGCCAGCAGCTTACTAGCGGGTGACTACAATGAGCAGTTCTTC
TRBD1	few	TRBJ1-1	TRBV18	CASSPRQGSMNTEAFF	TGTGCCAGCTCACCACGACAGGGTTCCATGAACACTGAAGCTTTCTTT
TRBD2	.	TRBJ2-1	TRBV9	CASGIAGDDEQFF	TGTGCCAGCGGCATAGCGGGGGACGATGAGCAGTTCTTC
TRBD2	.	TRBJ2-1	TRBV7-2	CASSLRLAGENEQFF	TGTGCCAGCAGCTTAAGACTAGCGGGGGAGAATGAGCAGTTCTTC
TRBD1	.	TRBJ2-1	TRBV19	CASSSDRGSSYNEQFF	TGTGCCAGTAGCTCGGACAGGGGAAGCTCCTACAATGAGCAGTTCTTC
.	.	TRBJ2-1	TRBV25-1	CASSSYSYNEQFF	TGTGCCAGCAGTTCTTACAGCTACAATGAGCAGTTCTTC
.	.	TRBJ2-1	TRBV28	CASSPGEGGRYNEQFF	TGTGCCAGCAGTCCCGGGGAGGGGGGCCGTTACAATGAGCAGTTCTTC
.	.	TRBJ1-2	TRBV2	CATPIVHRGDYGYTF	TGTGCCACCCCCATCGTTCACCGGGGAGACTATGGCTACACCTTC
.	.	TRBJ1-1	TRBV5-4	CASSLAGFNTEAFF	TGTGCCAGCAGCTTGGCAGGCTTTAACACTGAAGCTTTCTTT
.	.	TRBJ2-7	TRBV6-5	CASSYGGRDYEQYF	TGTGCCAGCAGTTACGGGGGGAGAGACTACGAGCAGTACTTC
.	few	TRBJ1-1	TRBV9	CASSSGSGTEAFF	TGTGCCAGCAGCTCTGGATCGGGGACTGAAGCTTTCTTT
TRBD1	.	TRBJ1-4	TRBV6-1	CASSEAGGEKLFF	TGTGCCAGCAGTGAAGCAGGGGGCGAAAAACTGTTTTTT
TRBD2	.	TRBJ2-3	TRBV10-1	CASSEGRVPDTQYF	TGCGCCAGCAGTGAAGGGAGGGTTCCAGATACGCAGTATTTT
.	.	TRBJ1-4	TRBV7-7	CASSLRENEKLFF	TGTGCCAGCAGCTTACGGGAGAATGAAAAACTGTTTTTT
.	.	TRBJ2-1	TRBV7-9	CASSWLAADEQFF	TGTGCCAGCAGCTGGCTAGCTGCCGATGAGCAGTTCTTC
TRBD1	.	TRBJ2-1	TRBV15	CATSRDQGAYNEQFF	TGTGCCACCAGCAGAGATCAGGGGGCCTACAATGAGCAGTTCTTC
.	.	TRBJ1-1	TRBV9	CASSVAGNTEAFF	TGTGCCAGCAGCGTAGCGGGGAATACTGAAGCTTTCTTT